The sample holds a few counts of the clone carrying this TCR beta chain. Its matching antigen is unknown. Isolation yielded PBMCs, at least 6.5 million per sample, in every case. A second about 6 to 12 cycle PCR used barcoded and J-beta primers. CDR3-containing paired-end reads numbering at least 2.5 million came from each sample. MiXCR, applied by TCRdb to the 5' RACE reads, yields one record per CDR3 protein. This sample yields more than 750,000 distinct CDR3 sequences, of which almost 30% are seen a single time; 9.5% to 13% belongs to the top ten. The CDR3 spans 16 residues. Germline V gene data show CDR1 as DFQATT and CDR2 as SNEGSKA (reference sequence). Trimming took off 6 bases at V and 6 bases at J, with 27 bases between the two ends. The sample originates from a study of blood T cells in healthy people across ages. Study observations and caveats: As naive T cell percentage varied, TCR beta diversity correlated strongly with it.

The sample was also reused in another study, on T cells of mothers and their children. That source notes: A primer called M1S, used in the second PCR, added sample barcodes and 2-4 random nucleotides.

This clonotype was sampled from a woman aged 40-49 years in good health. The sequenced material came from blood. The chain couples TRBV20-1 to TRBJ2-7, with D hard to call. DNA for the CDR3: TGCAGTGCCCTAGTTTTTGGGGTTTCTGTGTTTGGCGAGCAGTACTTC. Translation: CSALVFGVSVFGEQYF.